These 8 T cell receptor beta chains originate from one sample sequenced in a study of vaccination and CD4 T cells after COVID-19 (dated by TCRdb to about 2022). Receptor amplification or capture employed PCR. Sequenced on an Illumina iSeq 100. DNA from cultured CD4+ T cells underwent TCR sequencing with the Oncomine TCR Beta short-read assay at the Johns Hopkins FTIC core. Using fastp trimming at Q25 and MiXCR clonotype assembly, TCRdb reanalyzed the public sequencing data and kept in-frame beta chains. CDR3 protein sequences are deduplicated, and each keeps its most common genes and DNA. Counted in this sample were about 15,000 distinct CDR3 sequences; roughly two fifths of them appeared once. The ten largest clones represent around 6% of the sample. Their cognate antigens are unknown. The treatment or condition label, read with the paper, signifies: 10-day PBMC culture with coronavirus spike peptide pools or control peptides (ViraFEST assay).

The sample in question was CD4+ T cells from blood, cultured in vitro, obtained before SARS-CoV-2 vaccination. All receptors come from a human donor who had recovered from COVID-19.

This rearrangement joins TRBV10-3 to TRBJ1-1, with D hard to call. Germline V gives CDR1 ENHRY, CDR2 SYGVKD. This CDR3 has 13 residues. Trimming took off 7 bases at V and 0 bases at J, with 9 bases between the two ends. CDR3 amino acids: CAITYSLNTEAFF. CDR3 nucleotides: TGTGCCATCACGTACAGTCTGAACACTGAAGCTTTCTTT.

This chain joins TRBV11-2 and TRBJ1-2, with 7 positions matching TRBD1. Germline assignment: CDR1 SGHAT and CDR2 FQNNGV. This CDR3 has 13 amino acids. The trim removed 5 bases at V and 2 bases at J, leaving 2 bases unmatched. This CDR3 is CASSNRGNYGYTF. The CDR3 DNA reads TGTGCCAGCAGCAACAGGGGAAACTATGGCTACACCTTC.

This chain uses TRBV4-3 with TRBJ2-3; D perhaps matches TRBD2 (6 bases). V lost 4 bases and J lost 8, with 16 bases in between. CDR3 length equals 14 residues. Germline V gene data show CDR1 as LGHNA and CDR2 as YSLEER. CDR3 protein: CASSPESYGGTQYF. CDR3 DNA: TGCGCCAGCAGCCCGGAGAGCTACGGGGGTACGCAGTATTTT.

Regarding this clonotype: Mismatch with germline at one junction end may stem from a read error. The chain combines TRBV5-3 with TRBJ2-5, with 8 nucleotides matching TRBD1. TRBV5-3 is an ORF, with its function uncertain. The CDR3 has 15 residues. CDR3 sequence (DNA): TGTGCCAGCAGCTTTACAGGGGGAGTGCCAGAGACCCAGTACTTC. Protein: CASSFTGGVPETQYF.

With regard to this clonotype: The junction shows a germline mismatch at one end, possibly a read error. The DNA of the CDR3 is TGTGCCAGCAGCGAAGGGGTGACAGGGCGATTCACTGAGCAGTTCTTC. Encoded protein: CASSEGVTGRFTEQFF. The J gene is TRBJ2-1, the V gene TRBV6-1; 7 bases align to TRBD1. The V gene's germline CDR1 is MNHNS and CDR2 SASEGT. The CDR3 consists of 16 residues.

The chain joins TRBV7-9 to TRBJ2-1; D not certain. CDR3 size: 16 residues. Germline V gives CDR1 SEHNR, CDR2 FQNEAQ (reference sequence). Trimming took off 10 bases at V and 9 bases at J, with 28 bases between the two ends. CDR3 sequence: CAISLKDGVTFGEQFF. The CDR3 DNA sequence: TGTGCCATCTCTCTTAAGGATGGCGTAACATTCGGTGAGCAGTTCTTC.

V gene TRBV19 combines with J gene TRBJ1-1; D unresolved. Germline V lookup: CDR1 LNHDA, CDR2 SQIVND (reference sequence). The CDR3 spans 13 residues. V lost 5 bases and J lost 5, with 12 bases in between. CDR3 nucleotides: TGTGCCAGTAGTCCCCGAGGGCGGACTGAAGCTTTCTTT. Amino acid sequence: CASSPRGRTEAFF.

The chain combines TRBV20-1 with TRBJ2-1; 7 bases are a match to TRBD2. The CDR3 runs 15 residues. Losses at the gene ends were 3 bases for V and 1 base for J; bases not matched to a gene: 6. CDR1 and CDR2 from the germline V gene are DFQATT and SNEGSKA (reference sequence). Written as DNA, the CDR3 is TGCAGTGCTAGGATCCGAGCGGGATCCTACAATGAGCAGTTCTTC. Its translation: CSARIRAGSYNEQFF.